The 2 T cell receptor beta chains given below trace back to one sample, sequenced in a study of OX40 agonist ivuxolimab in advanced cancers. The repertoire was sequenced with immunoSEQ multiplex PCR; TCRdb's copy has only in-frame clones and lacks some. The top ten hold 1.1% of the sample, which has 70,000 to 85,000 clones, about 79% seen once. Sequenced here: CD4+ or CD8+ T cells sorted from blood, sampled in a trial of the OX40 agonist ivuxolimab. The source is an adult with an advanced solid tumor such as melanoma, head and neck, liver or kidney cancer.

V gene TRBV29-1 combines with J gene TRBJ2-1; 9 bases agree with TRBD1. The CDR3 length is 13 residues. The germline V gene encodes CDR1 SQVTM and CDR2 ANQGSEA. V shed 5 bases and J 8 bases; nucleotides not matched to a gene: 7. CDR3 amino acids: CSVPGQGLYEQFF. CDR3 DNA sequence: TGCAGCGTTCCGGGACAGGGCTTGTATGAGCAGTTCTTC.

The V call is TRBV7-2, the J call TRBJ2-3, with D possibly matching TRBD2 (6 bases). Germline-derived CDR1 and CDR2 are SGHTA and FQGNSA. CDR3 length equals 14 residues. The germline V and J ends were trimmed by 3 bases and 5 bases, with 12 bases remaining between them. The CDR3 DNA reads TGTGCCAGCAGCTTTCGCAGGGAGGTAGATACGCAGTATTTT. Encoded protein: CASSFRREVDTQYF.